The 2 T cell receptor beta chains below all came from one sample that was sequenced in a study of cytomegalovirus exposure and HLA in healthy donors. 13 Jbeta primers and 60 Vbeta primers were used for the PCR. Data came from immunoSEQ multiplex PCR; TCRdb stores just in-frame clones and leaves some out. Of 110,000 to 150,000 clones in the sample, roughly 80% were seen once. The sample was PBMCs. Receptor source: a female donor in good health and CMV-seronegative.

This chain connects TRBV6-1 to TRBJ1-1; 8 bases map to TRBD1. Germline values: CDR1 MNHNS, CDR2 SASEGT. The ends lost 7 bases at V and 3 bases at J; junction bases unmatched: 7. The CDR3 is 14 residues long. The CDR3 reads CASTASGGYTEAFF. For the CDR3, the DNA is TGTGCCAGCACTGCCTCAGGGGGCTACACTGAAGCTTTCTTT.

This clone was recorded once. The rearrangement links TRBV11-3 to TRBJ1-1, with D maybe TRBD1 (6 bases). This CDR3 has 13 amino acids. Trimming took off 10 bases at V and 1 base at J, with 13 bases between the two ends. Germline CDR1 SGHNT, CDR2 YENEEA. CDR3 sequence reads: CATLTGENTEAFF. CDR3 coding DNA: TGTGCCACTCTGACAGGCGAGAACACTGAAGCTTTCTTT.